What follows are 28 T cell receptor beta chains derived from one specimen sequenced in a study of T cells after posttransplantation cyclophosphamide. The table came from immunoSEQ multiplex PCR; TCRdb's copy has only in-frame clones and leaves some out. The table lists some 11,000 clones, over 2% of them singletons, with less than 20% in the top ten. A marrow graft followed busulfan-fludarabine conditioning, with cyclophosphamide on days +3 and +4. Sequenced material: PBMCs, taken after allogeneic stem cell transplant with posttransplant cyclophosphamide. The source of these receptors is a male patient aged 25 to 39 who received an allogeneic stem cell transplant from a related donor, was CMV-positive, and had no GVHD. Some T cells could come from the graft donor.

This clone has more than one count but fewer than ten. The chain employs TRBV13 and TRBJ2-2, with a tentative D call TRBD1 (6 bases). CDR1 PRHDT and CDR2 FYEKMQ come from the germline V gene (reference sequence). The CDR3 is 15 residues long. V lost 5 bases to trimming and J lost 6 bases, with 16 bases between them. This CDR3 reads CASSPQGGNAGELFF. CDR3 sequence (DNA): TGTGCCAGCAGCCCCCAAGGGGGAAACGCCGGGGAGCTGTTTTTT.

This clone was seen a few times. The chain couples TRBV4-1 to TRBJ2-1; possibly TRBD2 for D (6 bases). From germline, CDR1 is MGHRA and CDR2 YSYEKL. The V end lost 1 base, the J end lost 6 bases, and 13 bases lay between the germline ends. The CDR3 totals 15 residues. The CDR3 region has the DNA TGCGCCAGCAGCCAAGGAGCGGGTGGGATCAATGAGCAGTTCTTC. Protein: CASSQGAGGINEQFF.

This clone came up a few times. The rearrangement joins TRBV5-1 to TRBJ2-7, with 10 positions matching TRBD1. The CDR3 has 14 residues. Trimming removed 3 bases from V and 7 bases from J; junction bases left unmatched: 7. Germline CDR1 SGHRS, CDR2 YFSETQ. CDR3 in DNA: TGCGCCAGCAGCTGGGGACAGGGGCGGGCGGAGCAGTACTTC. Amino acids: CASSWGQGRAEQYF.

V gene TRBV10-3 combines with J gene TRBJ1-2; a weak D match, TRBD1 (5 bases). V lost 1 base and J lost 3, with 12 bases in between. The germline gives CDR1 ENHRY, CDR2 SYGVKD. CDR3 length: 15 residues. The CDR3 sequence: CAISEFGGEDYGYTF. Written as DNA, the CDR3 is TGTGCCATCAGTGAGTTCGGGGGAGAAGACTATGGCTACACCTTC.

This clone was observed a handful of times. The chain joins TRBV30 to TRBJ2-7; maybe TRBD2 (5 bases). Germline-derived CDR1 and CDR2 are GTSNPN and SVGIG (reference sequence). Trimming left V 3 bases short and J 2 bases short, with 14 bases between. CDR3 length equals 14 residues. The CDR3 loop reads CAWRVRGQTYEQYF. The CDR3 bases are TGTGCCTGGAGAGTACGCGGGCAGACCTACGAGCAGTACTTC.

V usage is TRBV5-1 and J usage is TRBJ2-7; 9 bases align to TRBD1. This CDR3 has 14 residues. Germline lookup yields CDR1 SGHRS and CDR2 YFSETQ. With V trimmed by 2 bases and J by 7 bases, 7 bases remained unmatched. CDR3 sequence (DNA): TGCGCCAGCAGCTTCGGACAGGGGCCGGGAGAGCAGTACTTC. Translated: CASSFGQGPGEQYF. Full variable domain (rest looked up from reference TRBV5-1 and TRBJ2-7): KAGVTQTPRYLIKTRGQQVTLSCSPISGHRSVSWYQQTPGQGLQFLFEYFSETQRNKGNFPGRFSGRQFSNSRSEMNVSTLELGDSALYLCASSFGQGPGEQYFGPGTRLTVT.

The chain links TRBV4-1 to TRBJ2-7; TRBD2 aligns across 10 bases. V shed 3 bases and J 2 bases; nucleotides not matched to a gene: 13. The CDR3 covers 18 residues. Looked up from germline, CDR1 is MGHRA and CDR2 is YSYEKL. The CDR3: CASSQEIPGLAMTYEQYF. For the CDR3, the DNA is TGCGCCAGCAGCCAGGAAATACCGGGACTAGCGATGACCTACGAGCAGTACTTC.

This clone was counted between two and nine times. This chain joins TRBV7-3 and TRBJ1-1; TRBD1 matches at 7 bases. V gave up 0 bases and J gave up 8 bases; unmatched junction bases: 6. The CDR3 has 14 residues. The germline V gene has CDR1 SGHTA and CDR2 FQGTGA. The CDR3 region is CASSLTGGVTEAFF. DNA of the CDR3: TGTGCCAGCAGCTTAACAGGGGGCGTAACCGAAGCTTTCTTT.

This clone was seen a few times. This rearrangement joins TRBV15 to TRBJ2-3; TRBD2 aligns across 7 bases. CDR1 is LNHNV and CDR2 is YYDKDF in the germline V gene (reference sequence). V was clipped by 0 bases and J by 0 bases; unmatched bases: 3. This CDR3 has 16 residues. In DNA form, the CDR3 reads TGTGCCACCAGCAGAGAGGCGCGGGGGAGCACAGATACGCAGTATTTT. This codes for CATSREARGSTDTQYF.

Only a few counts were recorded for this clone. The gene calls are TRBV5-1 and TRBJ1-2; D gene unclear. Per germline, CDR1 SGHRS and CDR2 YFSETQ. There are 14 residues in the CDR3. V lost 5 bases and J 7 bases, leaving 18 bases between the germline ends. The CDR3 DNA sequence: TGCGCCAGCAGTCCCCGGTATCCATCCTTTGGCTACACCTTC. This translates into CASSPRYPSFGYTF.

The chain is built from TRBV2 and TRBJ2-1, with no clear D. The CDR3 extends over 14 amino acids. V was shortened by 0 bases and J by 1 base, with 4 bases between the two germline ends. Germline CDR1 reads SNHLY; CDR2 reads FYNNEI. As DNA, the CDR3 is TGTGCCAGCAGTGAAGCCTCGTCCTACAATGAGCAGTTCTTC. It translates to CASSEASSYNEQFF.

The chain combines TRBV18 with TRBJ2-7; possibly TRBD2 for D (5 bases). Germline V gene lookup returns CDR1 KGHSH and CDR2 LQKENI. V was cut by 0 bases and J by 0 bases, with 9 bases left in between. This CDR3 has 15 amino acids. CDR3 nucleotide sequence: TGTGCCAGCTCACCACCCGGAGGTACCTCCTACGAGCAGTACTTC. Encoded protein: CASSPPGGTSYEQYF.

This clone was detected only a few times. The chain carries TRBV15 and TRBJ2-3; 7 positions agree with TRBD2. With V trimmed by 0 bases and J by 12 bases, 6 bases remained unmatched. The CDR3 is 13 amino acids. Germline V gene lookup returns CDR1 LNHNV and CDR2 YYDKDF (reference sequence). As DNA, the CDR3 is TGTGCCACCAGCAGAGATCGGGGGGTAGACCAGTATTTT. Protein sequence: CATSRDRGVDQYF.

The chain is built from TRBV28 and TRBJ1-6, with D perhaps TRBD1 (5 bases). The CDR3 is 12 amino acids. Trimming removed 5 bases at V and 9 bases at J, with 8 bases between. Germline-derived CDR1 and CDR2 are MDHEN and SYDVKM. This CDR3 is CASSQGVSPLHF. The CDR3 nucleotides read TGTGCCAGCAGTCAAGGGGTTTCACCCCTCCACTTT.

This chain joins TRBV19 and TRBJ1-1, with D possibly matching TRBD1 (5 bases). V was pared by 6 bases and J by 5 bases, with 16 bases between. The CDR3 has 14 residues. CDR1 is LNHDA, CDR2 SQIVND, per germline (reference sequence). The CDR3 is CASRLHGGATEAFF. The CDR3 nucleotides read TGTGCCAGTAGGCTACACGGGGGAGCGACTGAAGCTTTCTTT.

In its sample, this clone ranks as medium-sized (0.01 to 0.1%). The chain employs TRBV2 and TRBJ2-7; no definite D call. V shed 8 bases and J shed 3 bases, with 8 bases lying between them. The CDR3 consists of 11 residues. CDR1 and CDR2 (germline): SNHLY, FYNNEI. CDR3 amino acids: CASRRNYEQYF. CDR3 nucleotide sequence: TGTGCCAGCCGGCGGAACTACGAGCAGTACTTC.

J is TRBJ2-4 and V is TRBV28; 12 bases fit TRBD2. The ends lost 7 bases at V and 5 bases at J; junction bases unmatched: 3. CDR1 and CDR2 from the germline V gene are MDHEN and SYDVKM. The CDR3 sequence is 14 residues long. The CDR3 loop is CASTRLAGENIQYF. CDR3 DNA sequence: TGTGCCAGCACGAGACTAGCGGGAGAAAACATTCAGTACTTC.

This clone was detected a few times. This chain joins TRBV6-1 and TRBJ2-7; TRBD1 might be the D (6 bases). V lost 6 bases to trimming and J lost 0 bases, with 15 bases between them. Per the germline V gene, CDR1 is MNHNS and CDR2 is SASEGT. The CDR3 totals 15 residues. CDR3 protein: CASSHNTGSSYEQYF. Here the CDR3 DNA reads TGTGCCAGCAGCCATAACACAGGGAGCTCCTACGAGCAGTACTTC.

The chain employs TRBV21-1 and TRBJ2-2; the table's TRBD2 call for D was not verified on the DNA. TRBV21-1 is assigned pseudogene status. This CDR3 region has 14 residues. CDR3 amino acids: CASNPSDGEGELFF. CDR3 DNA: TGTGCCAGCAACCCCTCTGACGGAGAAGGGGAGCTGTTTTTT.

This clone was detected only a few times. The chain recombines TRBV9 with TRBJ2-1; 10 nucleotides line up with TRBD2. The CDR3 is 14 residues long. The germline V gene encodes CDR1 SGDLS and CDR2 YYNGEE. J gave up 8 bases and V 4 bases, and 6 bases lay outside the gene matches. CDR3 region: CASSPYLAGDEQFF. CDR3 DNA: TGTGCCAGCAGCCCATATCTAGCGGGAGATGAGCAGTTCTTC.

This clone was counted between two and nine times. Other DNA sequences from this sample encode an identical CDR3 as well. V gene TRBV5-1 combines with J gene TRBJ1-5, with 7 bases that match TRBD1. V lost 0 bases to trimming and J lost 1 base; unmatched junction nucleotides: 1. The CDR3 spans 15 residues. Germline lookup yields CDR1 SGHRS and CDR2 YFSETQ. The CDR3 DNA sequence: TGCGCCAGCAGCTTGGTAGGGGGCAGCAATCAGCCCCAGCATTTT. Protein: CASSLVGGSNQPQHF.

This chain uses TRBV11-3 with TRBJ2-7; 8 nucleotides agree with TRBD2. The CDR3 runs to 14 residues. J lost 3 bases, V lost 1 base, and 2 bases had no gene match. Germline V gives CDR1 SGHNT, CDR2 YENEEA. The CDR3 nucleotides read TGTGCCAGCAGCTTAGGCGGGAGGCTCTACGAGCAGTACTTC. Residues: CASSLGGRLYEQYF.

V and J are TRBV7-6 and TRBJ2-5; 9 nucleotides align to TRBD1. The germline V gene encodes CDR1 SGHVS and CDR2 FNYEAQ. The CDR3 runs to 16 residues. J lost 5 bases, V lost 5 bases, and 12 bases had no gene match. The CDR3 nucleotides read TGTGCCAGCAGCCCCCGACAGGGGGAGTATGTGGAGACCCAGTACTTC. It codes for CASSPRQGEYVETQYF.

This clone was observed a handful of times. The chain uses TRBV7-2 and TRBJ2-7; D gene ambiguous. Per germline, CDR1 SGHTA and CDR2 FQGNSA. This CDR3 comprises 11 residues. V lost 2 bases and J 5 bases, leaving 4 bases between the germline ends. CDR3 amino acids: CASSLQNEQYF. The CDR3, as DNA: TGTGCCAGCAGCTTACAGAACGAGCAGTACTTC.

This rearrangement joins TRBV29-1 to TRBJ2-7; D perhaps matches TRBD2 (5 bases). Germline-derived CDR1 and CDR2 are SQVTM and ANQGSEA. CDR3 length: 13 residues. V dropped 6 bases and J dropped 3 bases, with 15 bases sitting between them. DNA for the CDR3: TGCAGCGTCAGAACTAGACCCTTCTACGAGCAGTACTTC. It yields the protein CSVRTRPFYEQYF.

Only a few counts were recorded for this clone. This sequence joins TRBV4-3 and TRBJ2-5; the match to TRBD1 covers 8 bases. Germline V gives CDR1 LGHNA, CDR2 YSLEER. V shed 2 bases and J 3 bases; nucleotides not matched to a gene: 5. This CDR3 has 15 amino acids. CDR3 in DNA: TGCGCCAGCAGCCAATCTCCGGGACAGGAAGAGACCCAGTACTTC. Its translation is CASSQSPGQEETQYF.

The chain joins TRBV7-3 to TRBJ2-3; 7 bases are a match to TRBD1. This CDR3 is built from 14 residues. V was clipped by 2 bases and J by 4 bases; unmatched bases: 3. Germline V gene data show CDR1 as SGHTA and CDR2 as FQGTGA. CDR3 sequence (DNA): TGTGCCAGCAGCTTATTTGGACAGGCAGATACGCAGTATTTT. Residues: CASSLFGQADTQYF.

This clone has more than one count but fewer than ten. The rearrangement links TRBV7-9 to TRBJ1-1; 10 bases match TRBD1. The V gene end was trimmed by 5 bases and the J gene end by 11 bases; junction bases not matched to a gene: 5. Germline-derived CDR1 and CDR2 are SEHNR and FQNEAQ (reference sequence). The CDR3 covers 12 residues. The CDR3 DNA is TGTGCCAGCAGCATACAGGGACAGGGGGCTTTCTTT. Its translation is CASSIQGQGAFF.